This is a list of T cell receptor beta chains from one sample in a study of blood T cell repertoires in COVID-19. The table came from immunoSEQ multiplex PCR; TCRdb's copy has only in-frame clones and leaves some out. This table has 100,000 to 150,000 clones, 86% appearing once. Input material: peripheral blood. The receptor source for this set is a woman in her 70s with COVID-19, enrolled during active disease. The conserved cysteine and the conserved F or W are not part of the CDR3 here. Fields, in order: clone size, V gene, J gene, CDR3 protein. Some rows mark clone size as missing; the rest say once, few, many or name a class of expanded clone.

>.|TRBV6-5|TRBJ1-2
ASSQQGSNYGYT
>.|TRBV5-1|TRBJ2-5
ASSDPWGGLEETQY
>.|TRBV7-6|TRBJ1-6
ASSASQGNNSPLH
>.|TRBV5-1|TRBJ1-2
ASSLRRQGADGYT
>.|TRBV6-5|TRBJ2-5
ASSRSNLKETQY
>.|TRBV7-6|TRBJ2-5
ASSPYGDRGRETQY
>.|TRBV5-5|TRBJ2-1
ASSLGQGAQNEQF
>.|TRBV6-4|TRBJ2-2
ASISRGTGVTGELF
>.|TRBV18|TRBJ1-2
ASSPPLQGAFGGYT
>.|TRBV18|TRBJ1-2
ASSREQGAYGYT
>.|TRBV5-1|TRBJ2-7
ASSLGTGAYYEQY
>.|TRBV7-7|TRBJ2-5
ASSLSVVETQY
>.|TRBV6-5|TRBJ1-2
ASSYSGLTEDYGYT
>.|TRBV11-3|TRBJ2-3
ASSLGTSGGAAQY
>.|TRBV2|TRBJ2-2
ASKGQGRLTGELF
>.|TRBV28|TRBJ1-4
ASSTGTGGNEKLF
>.|TRBV9|TRBJ2-7
ASSVDAQGVRGEQY
>.|TRBV5-1|TRBJ1-3
ASSAGQISGNTIY
>once|TRBV10-2|TRBJ2-7
ASTQGRRGYEQY
>.|TRBV29-1|TRBJ1-1
SVGDAGGNTEAF
>.|TRBV5-1|TRBJ2-3
ASSVPGTASDTQY
>few|TRBV28|TRBJ2-7
ASSSQGKNSYEQY
>.|TRBV12-3/TRBV12-4|TRBJ2-5
ASGLADASQY
>.|TRBV4-2|TRBJ1-6
ASSQEDKDITPLH
>.|TRBV28|TRBJ2-7
ASSRPGTTGSSYEQY
>.|TRBV28|TRBJ2-7
ASSLDRGDHEQY
>few|TRBV19|TRBJ1-4
ASSGPWTGGEKLF
>.|TRBV5-5|TRBJ1-5
ASSERTGGNQPQH
>.|TRBV6-5|TRBJ2-3
ASSGGPEDTQY
>.|TRBV4-1|TRBJ1-4
ASSLVPGQGSEEKLF
>.|TRBV6-2/TRBV6-3|TRBJ1-1
ASSPDGQNTGAF
>.|TRBV4-1|TRBJ1-1
ASSRDRGSLNTEAF
>once|TRBV5-6|TRBJ1-2
ASSLGQGEQDGYT
>.|TRBV3-1/TRBV3-2|TRBJ2-5
ASSQGGGLGETQY
>.|TRBV9|TRBJ1-1
ASSDYRGRKENTEAF
>.|TRBV4-2|TRBJ2-2
ASSYGLAGNTGELF
>.|TRBV3-1/TRBV3-2|TRBJ1-1
ASSPTDKNTEAF
>.|TRBV3-1/TRBV3-2|TRBJ1-2
ASSHRGSVRSGYT
>.|TRBV7-9|TRBJ2-1
ASSEDRGLGNEQF
>.|TRBV5-1|TRBJ2-2
ASSLSEVNTGELF
>.|TRBV18|TRBJ1-2
ASSPDRTYGYT
>.|TRBV18|TRBJ2-3
ASSPPASTDTQY
>.|TRBV5-1|TRBJ1-5
ASSLDGSQGQPQH
>.|TRBV3-1/TRBV3-2|TRBJ1-4
ASSQVAGGGGEKLF
>.|TRBV7-9|TRBJ1-1
ASSLMGQGARAF
>few|TRBV6-1|TRBJ2-7
ASSEAGQGADRSSYEQY
>.|TRBV28|TRBJ2-1
ASSPRGGAYNEQF
>few|TRBV7-8|TRBJ1-2
ASSLRGSPNNYGYT
>.|TRBV12-3/TRBV12-4|TRBJ1-2
AENRDRAYGYT
>.|TRBV9|TRBJ1-1
ASSAQGGTEAF
>.|TRBV10-1|TRBJ2-3
ASSESGGASSTDTQY
>few|TRBV10-3|TRBJ1-1
AISDKGANTEAF
>.|TRBV5-1|TRBJ2-7
ASSLEPGGGQY
>.|TRBV7-9|TRBJ1-2
ASSLGGEAYGYT
>.|TRBV27|TRBJ2-7
ASSERQGRYEQY